This TCR beta chain stems from a study of blood T cells in healthy people across ages. On the study more broadly: Researchers report that template switching captured about one barcoded beta molecule per two T cells. Notes on the study in general: Samples with more naive T cells showed higher observed beta diversity. CMV status of donors was unknown, possibly confounding expanded clonotype changes. Across the age range, TCR beta diversity per million T cells fell in a roughly linear way.

About this clonotype: Its antigen is currently unknown.

The V end lost 4 bases, the J end lost 4 bases, and 12 bases lay between the germline ends. Per the germline V gene, CDR1 is SNHLY and CDR2 is FYNNEI. The length of the CDR3 is 14 residues. A second PCR, run for roughly 7 to 11 cycles, used a sample-barcoded 5' primer plus a J-beta primer mix. TCRdb passed the 5' RACE reads through MiXCR, listing each CDR3 protein once. The sample holds over 600,000 distinct CDR3 sequences; roughly 56% are singletons and the top ten take around 25%. This sequence was found in a man between 40 and 49 years old in good health. The rearrangement uses TRBV2 and TRBJ2-3; possible D gene TRBD1, 7 bases. The sample was blood. CDR3 protein: CASSGQGGSDTQYF. In nucleotides, the CDR3 is TGTGCCAGCAGTGGTCAGGGGGGCTCAGATACGCAGTATTTT.